The 6 T cell receptor beta chains presented below share a single source sample, sequenced in a study of T cells in Graves' hyperthyroidism and ophthalmopathy. Amplified TCR beta CDR3 regions derived from RNA transcripts. HTBI primers were used for first-round RT-PCR of the TCR CDR3. Each CDR3 protein is one row after TCRdb ran MiXCR on the multiplex PCR reads. Of 600,000 to 850,000 distinct CDR3 sequences listed, under 20% are singletons. Sequencing used blood. The receptors were gathered from a woman in her fifties or sixties with Graves' hyperthyroidism that later progressed to Graves' ophthalmopathy.

This clonotype was seen repeatedly, ten times or more. The chain employs TRBV2 and TRBJ1-5; no clear D. V was shortened by 11 bases and J by 7 bases, with 12 bases between the two germline ends. This CDR3 is built from 11 residues. In germline, CDR1 is SNHLY, CDR2 FYNNEI. The CDR3 DNA is TGTGCCTGCGGTTGGGTCCAGCCCCAGCATTTT. Translating it yields CACGWVQPQHF.

This clonotype turned up a few times. The chain joins TRBV29-1 to TRBJ1-3, with a weak D call TRBD1 (5 bases). With 4 bases removed from V and 0 bases from J, the gap between germline ends came to 10 bases. This CDR3 is built from 14 residues. Germline-derived CDR1 and CDR2 are SQVTM and ANQGSEA. As DNA, the CDR3 is TGCAGCGTTGTCCGGGGGTCCTCTGGAAACACCATATATTTT. Amino acid sequence: CSVVRGSSGNTIYF.

This clonotype was observed a handful of times. V and J are TRBV7-8 and TRBJ1-5, with 7 bases fitting TRBD1. This CDR3 region has 16 residues. J gave up 6 bases and V 1 base, and 9 bases lay outside the gene matches. Germline CDR1 and CDR2: SGHVS and FQNEAQ. The CDR3 DNA reads as TGTGCCAGCAGCTTAGGCTACAGGGGAGATAGTCAGCCCCAGCATTTT. It is translated as CASSLGYRGDSQPQHF.

This clonotype was found many times. The V call is TRBV11-2, the J call TRBJ1-2; D gene unclear. The CDR3 is made up of 15 amino acids. Trimming left V 4 bases short and J 7 bases short, with 19 bases between. The germline CDR1 and CDR2 sequences are SGHAT and FQNNGV. CDR3 in amino acids: CASSSMYADIIGYTF. The CDR3 bases are TGTGCCAGCAGCTCCATGTATGCCGATATAATTGGCTACACCTTC.

V is TRBV7-3 and J is TRBJ1-2; D is undetermined. This CDR3 spans 15 amino acids. CDR1 SGHTA and CDR2 FQGTGA come from the germline V gene. Trimming shortened V by 0 bases and J by 5 bases, and 13 bases separated the two germline ends. This CDR3 is CASSLTSGNYYGYTF. The CDR3 bases are TGTGCCAGCAGCTTAACATCGGGAAATTATTATGGCTACACCTTC.

This clonotype was seen repeatedly, ten times or more. V gene TRBV18 combines with J gene TRBJ2-4, with TRBD2 matching over 8 bases. With 3 bases clipped from V and 0 bases from J, the junction kept 1 base outside the gene matches. There are 15 residues in the CDR3. Germline V gene sequence: CDR1 KGHSH, CDR2 LQKENI. CDR3 amino acids: CASSPSGGAKNIQYF. In nucleotides, the CDR3 is TGTGCCAGCTCACCCAGCGGGGGAGCCAAAAACATTCAGTACTTC.